A single sample is the source of the 21 T cell receptor beta chains below, sequenced in a study of chemoradiotherapy in HPV16-positive cancers (dated by TCRdb to between 2021 and 2024). The library relied on the immunoSEQ multiplex PCR assay. TCRdb provides this immuneACCESS table in a form limited to in-frame rearrangements. Some clones are lacking; in checked studies, under half of them reflect an unresolved V gene, and why the rest are absent is not known. In this sample the table shows several thousand clones, 85% to 95% of which occur a single time. Of the sample, roughly 4% falls within the top ten clones. This sample was gathered from a patient who underwent chemoradiotherapy. These receptors were taken from a human donor with HPV-associated anogenital cancer.

The chain carries TRBV6-5 and TRBJ2-1, with D perhaps assigned TRBD1 or TRBD2 (6 bases each). V was pared by 2 bases and J by 7 bases, with 12 bases between. The CDR3 totals 14 residues. In germline, CDR1 is MNHEY, CDR2 SVGAGI. The CDR3 reads CASSYGGLANEQFF. CDR3 coding DNA: TGTGCCAGCAGTTACGGGGGGCTCGCTAATGAGCAGTTCTTC.

The rearrangement joins TRBV27 to TRBJ1-1; 8 nucleotides align to TRBD1. This CDR3 is built from 14 residues. After removal of 5 bases from V and 1 base from J, the junction contained 3 bases not matched to a gene. CDR1 and CDR2 from the germline V gene are MNHEY and SMNVEV (reference sequence). CDR3 DNA: TGTGCCAGCAGTCCCGGGACAGGGAACACTGAAGCTTTCTTT. This translates into CASSPGTGNTEAFF.

The chain is built from TRBV10-3 and TRBJ1-2; TRBD1 is a possible D gene (6 bases). Germline V gene data show CDR1 as ENHRY and CDR2 as SYGVKD. Trimming took off 7 bases at V and 5 bases at J, with 17 bases between the two ends. This CDR3 contains 14 residues. The CDR3 DNA sequence: TGTGCCATCAACAGGGAACAGGGAGTGTATGGCTACACCTTC. It specifies CAINREQGVYGYTF.

CDR3 DNA: TGTGCCAGCAGGTTGGGCGGGACAGGGGCCTACGAGCAGTACTTC. Its translation: CASRLGGTGAYEQYF. The rearrangement links TRBV7-2 to TRBJ2-7, with 10 bases fitting TRBD1. The CDR3 is 15 amino acids. Trimming cost V 6 bases and J 2 bases; bases outside gene matches: 7. Germline-derived CDR1 and CDR2 are SGHTA and FQGNSA.

This clone was picked up one time. V usage is TRBV6-5 and J usage is TRBJ1-6; 7 nucleotides line up with TRBD1. The CDR3 has 14 amino acids. Looked up from germline, CDR1 is MNHEY and CDR2 is SVGAGI. V was pared by 8 bases and J by 5 bases, with 6 bases of the junction left unmatched. CDR3 sequence (DNA): TGTGCCAGCTCGACAGGGAGGGATAATTCACCCCTCCACTTT. It encodes CASSTGRDNSPLHF.

CDR3 residues: CSVGTPSTSGANVLTF. The CDR3 region has the DNA TGCAGCGTCGGGACTCCCAGTACTTCTGGGGCCAACGTCCTGACTTTC. The chain employs TRBV29-1 and TRBJ2-6, with a tentative D call TRBD2 (6 bases). V lost 6 bases and J 1 base, leaving 16 bases between the germline ends. The CDR3 contains 16 residues. Germline CDR1 SQVTM, CDR2 ANQGSEA.

This chain links TRBV7-6 with TRBJ2-7; D may be TRBD2 (6 bases). Germline lookup yields CDR1 SGHVS and CDR2 FNYEAQ. CDR3 length: 14 residues. The V end was cut by 5 bases, the J end by 4 bases, with 15 bases between. Here the CDR3 reads CASSPTIGGYEQYF. The DNA of the CDR3 is TGTGCCAGCAGCCCCACCATCGGGGGTTACGAGCAGTACTTC.

The chain recombines TRBV27 with TRBJ2-7; no firm D call. The germline gives CDR1 MNHEY, CDR2 SMNVEV (reference sequence). The CDR3 runs to 11 residues. V lost 8 bases and J 0 bases, leaving 5 bases between the germline ends. CDR3 DNA: TGTGCCAGCCACAACTCCTACGAGCAGTACTTC. This codes for CASHNSYEQYF.

J is TRBJ1-2 and V is TRBV18; D perhaps matches TRBD1 (5 bases). V gave up 2 bases and J gave up 3 bases, with 16 bases separating them. This CDR3 spans 16 amino acids. Germline V gene lookup returns CDR1 KGHSH and CDR2 LQKENI. The CDR3 region has the DNA TGTGCCAGCTCACCAGGAGTCCAAGGCAGGGACTATGGCTACACCTTC. Residues: CASSPGVQGRDYGYTF.

The chain combines TRBV4-2 with TRBJ2-7, with no clear D. With 5 bases removed from V and 5 bases from J, the gap between germline ends came to 16 bases. This CDR3 has 14 amino acids. CDR1 is LGHNA and CDR2 is YNFKEQ in the germline V gene. The CDR3 loop is CASSVLNVGNEQYF. The CDR3 DNA is TGTGCCAGCAGCGTCCTTAATGTAGGGAACGAGCAGTACTTC.

V usage is TRBV27 and J usage is TRBJ1-1; no firm D call. Germline V gives CDR1 MNHEY, CDR2 SMNVEV (reference sequence). Trimming shortened V by 6 bases and J by 1 base, and 12 bases separated the two germline ends. The CDR3 runs to 14 residues. For the CDR3, the DNA is TGTGCCAGCAGAATACAAGGGTCGAACACTGAAGCTTTCTTT. This gives the protein CASRIQGSNTEAFF.

The V gene is TRBV9, the J gene TRBJ2-1; 7 bases align to TRBD2. The V and J ends lost 0 bases and 4 bases, in that order; junction bases with no gene match: 4. CDR1 and CDR2 from the germline V gene are SGDLS and YYNGEE. The CDR3 sequence is 15 residues long. Here the CDR3 DNA reads TGTGCCAGCAGCGTAGGCGGGGGTCGGTACAATGAGCAGTTCTTC. It translates to CASSVGGGRYNEQFF.

The chain recombines TRBV5-4 with TRBJ2-3; D gene uncertain. Trimming pared 3 bases from V and 5 bases from J, leaving 10 bases between. CDR1 SGHNT and CDR2 YYREEE come from the germline V gene (reference sequence). CDR3 length: 13 residues. CDR3 protein: CASSSTLLDTQYF. CDR3 sequence (DNA): TGTGCCAGCAGCTCTACTCTGTTAGATACGCAGTATTTT. Based on the CDR3 plus reference TRBV5-4 and TRBJ2-3, the full variable domain is ETGVTQSPTHLIKTRGQQVTLRCSSQSGHNTVSWYQQALGQGPQFIFQYYREEENGRGNFPPRFSGLQFPNYSSELNVNALELDDSALYLCASSSTLLDTQYFGPGTRLTVL.

This clone appeared once. This chain links TRBV30 with TRBJ2-1; 8 nucleotides line up with TRBD1. This CDR3 has 13 residues. Trimming removed 5 bases from V and 6 bases from J; junction bases left unmatched: 6. The V gene's germline CDR1 is GTSNPN and CDR2 SVGIG (reference sequence). The chain's CDR3 is CAWAQDRVNEQFF. The CDR3 bases are TGTGCCTGGGCCCAGGACAGGGTCAATGAGCAGTTCTTC.

V and J are TRBV9 and TRBJ2-3; 8 bases match TRBD2. This CDR3 has 15 residues. V gave up 5 bases and J gave up 2 bases; unmatched junction bases: 7. Germline CDR1 SGDLS, CDR2 YYNGEE. The CDR3 DNA sequence: TGTGCCAGCAGTCCCGGGGGGGGCATCACAGATACGCAGTATTTT. This gives the protein CASSPGGGITDTQYF.

V usage is TRBV28 and J usage is TRBJ1-2, with unresolved D. Deletions cut 5 bases from V and 4 bases from J, with 14 bases between. CDR3 length: 14 amino acids. Germline lookup yields CDR1 MDHEN and CDR2 SYDVKM. The CDR3 is CASSRSDAIYGYTF. CDR3 DNA: TGTGCCAGCAGTCGCTCGGACGCAATCTATGGCTACACCTTC.

V and J are TRBV28 and TRBJ1-6; D not certain. In germline, CDR1 is MDHEN, CDR2 SYDVKM. The V and J ends lost 3 bases and 4 bases respectively, with 10 bases between them. This CDR3 is built from 15 residues. CDR3 region: CASSLDAAYNSPLHF. The CDR3 DNA sequence: TGTGCCAGCAGTTTGGACGCGGCGTATAATTCACCCCTCCACTTT.

The gene calls are TRBV7-9 and TRBJ1-1, with unresolved D. The CDR3 runs 14 residues. CDR1 is SEHNR, CDR2 FQNEAQ, per germline (reference sequence). The V end lost 1 base, the J end lost 0 bases, and 6 bases lay between the germline ends. The CDR3: CASSLGGVNTEAFF. CDR3 in DNA: TGTGCCAGCAGCTTAGGGGGTGTGAACACTGAAGCTTTCTTT.

The chain employs TRBV7-8 and TRBJ2-1, with TRBD1 as a possible D gene (6 bases). From germline, CDR1 is SGHVS and CDR2 FQNEAQ. Trimming shortened V by 5 bases and J by 8 bases, and 13 bases separated the two germline ends. The CDR3 covers 13 residues. The CDR3 sequence is CASSAGEGDEQFF. In DNA form, the CDR3 reads TGTGCCAGCAGCGCAGGGGAAGGGGATGAGCAGTTCTTC.

V usage is TRBV7-6 and J usage is TRBJ2-3; 7 bases agree with TRBD2. V dropped 7 bases and J dropped 6; count of bases not matched to a gene: 7. The CDR3 covers 13 residues. The germline gives CDR1 SGHVS, CDR2 FNYEAQ. CDR3 in amino acids: CASTSGGRDTQYF. CDR3 nucleotides: TGTGCCAGCACCTCGGGGGGTAGGGATACGCAGTATTTT.

The V call is TRBV19, the J call TRBJ2-7; D is tentatively TRBD1 or TRBD2 (6 bases each). Per the germline V gene, CDR1 is LNHDA and CDR2 is SQIVND (reference sequence). V gave up 3 bases and J gave up 7 bases, with 16 bases separating them. The CDR3 is 14 residues long. Here the CDR3 reads CASSIMGGTPEQYF. In nucleotides, the CDR3 is TGTGCCAGTAGTATTATGGGGGGCACCCCGGAGCAGTACTTC.